These 21 T cell receptor beta chains share one sample of origin, sequenced in a study of cytomegalovirus exposure and HLA in healthy donors. The study ran its PCR with 60 Vbeta and 13 Jbeta primers. TCRdb keeps only in-frame clones here, not all; method: immunoSEQ multiplex PCR. Here the sample spans about 200,000 clones, 83% being singletons. Sequenced material: PBMCs. These receptors came from a girl between 5 and 17 years old in good health and CMV-seronegative.

Regarding this clone: In the same sample, other DNA sequences code for this CDR3. The V gene is TRBV6-5, the J gene TRBJ2-3; TRBD2 aligns across 8 bases. Germline CDR1 MNHEY, CDR2 SVGAGI. The CDR3 loop spans 15 amino acids. Trimming removed 2 bases from V and 3 bases from J; junction bases left unmatched: 4. The CDR3 loop is CASSYSGGSTDTQYF. As DNA, the CDR3 is TGTGCCAGCAGTTACAGCGGGGGATCGACAGATACGCAGTATTTT.

The chain uses TRBV10-3 and TRBJ1-5; D not resolved. With 8 bases removed from V and 1 base from J, the gap between germline ends came to 6 bases. Germline-derived CDR1 and CDR2 are ENHRY and SYGVKD. There are 12 residues in the CDR3. Here the CDR3 reads CAIGGSNQPQHF. The CDR3 DNA reads TGTGCCATCGGAGGGAGCAATCAGCCCCAGCATTTT.

This chain uses TRBV28 with TRBJ1-2, with D maybe TRBD1 (6 bases). V was cut by 3 bases and J by 8 bases, with 16 bases left in between. The CDR3 runs to 14 residues. The germline V gene encodes CDR1 MDHEN and CDR2 SYDVKM. The CDR3 here is CASSFIRDNNGYTF. The CDR3 DNA follows: TGTGCCAGCAGTTTTATTCGGGACAACAACGGCTACACCTTC.

The DNA for the CDR3 is TGTGCCAGCAGCTCTTACAGGGTCGGGAATAGCAATCAGCCCCAGCATTTT. This encodes CASSSYRVGNSNQPQHF. This chain joins TRBV5-6 and TRBJ1-5; TRBD1 might be the D (6 bases). The germline V and J ends were trimmed by 3 bases and 0 bases, with 16 bases remaining between them. The CDR3 runs 17 residues. Looked up from germline, CDR1 is SGHDT and CDR2 is YYEEEE. Looking up the rest from reference TRBV5-6 and TRBJ1-5 gives the full variable domain: DAGVTQSPTHLIKTRGQQVTLRCSPKSGHDTVSWYQQALGQGPQFIFQYYEEEERQRGNFPDRFSGHQFPNYSSELNVNALLLGDSALYLCASSSYRVGNSNQPQHFGDGTRLSIL.

A few counts support this clone. This chain uses TRBV15 with TRBJ1-5; the D gene is possibly TRBD1 (6 bases). Trimming stripped 0 bases from V and 7 bases from J, with 13 bases between. The CDR3 contains 15 residues. CDR1 is LNHNV and CDR2 is YYDKDF in the germline V gene (reference sequence). In DNA form, the CDR3 reads TGTGCCACCAGCAGAGATCAGGGGATGGGACAGCCCCAGCATTTT. Its protein product is CATSRDQGMGQPQHF.

The chain employs TRBV19 and TRBJ1-5, with 7 bases matching TRBD1. Per the germline V gene, CDR1 is LNHDA and CDR2 is SQIVND (reference sequence). This CDR3 spans 11 amino acids. In nucleotides, the CDR3 is TGTGGAGGGGGCAGAAATCAGCCCCAGCATTTT. It translates to CGGGRNQPQHF.

This clone was detected only a few times. The chain combines TRBV4-2 with TRBJ1-4; D unclear. From germline, CDR1 is LGHNA and CDR2 YNFKEQ. Between the trimmed V and J ends, which lost 6 bases and 8 bases, there was a span of 16 bases. This CDR3 contains 14 residues. The CDR3, as DNA: TGTGCCAGCAGGCGGGATCTTGCCGAAGAAAAACTGTTTTTT. It specifies CASRRDLAEEKLFF.

In its sample, this clone was seen once. The chain couples TRBV19 to TRBJ2-7; 9 positions match TRBD2. The V gene end was trimmed by 5 bases and the J gene end by 0 bases; junction bases not matched to a gene: 5. The CDR3 loop spans 15 amino acids. Germline V gene sequence: CDR1 LNHDA, CDR2 SQIVND (reference sequence). The CDR3 spells CASSGETSGSYEQYF. Written as DNA, the CDR3 is TGTGCCAGTAGTGGGGAGACTAGCGGCTCCTACGAGCAGTACTTC. Complete variable domain (other parts from reference TRBV19 and TRBJ2-7): DGGITQSPKYLFRKEGQNVTLSCEQNLNHDAMYWYRQDPGQGLRLIYYSQIVNDFQKGDIAEGYSVSREKKESFPLTVTSAQKNPTAFYLCASSGETSGSYEQYFGPGTRLTVT.

The V call is TRBV6-1, the J call TRBJ2-3; TRBD1 is a possible D gene (5 bases). Germline assignment: CDR1 MNHNS and CDR2 SASEGT. The V and J ends lost 4 bases and 3 bases respectively, with 14 bases between them. The CDR3 is 15 amino acids. CDR3 loop: CASSGQRQFTDTQYF. The CDR3 DNA is TGTGCCAGCAGTGGGCAACGACAGTTTACAGATACGCAGTATTTT.

The chain links TRBV27 to TRBJ2-4, with D perhaps matching TRBD2 (5 bases). Trimming stripped 2 bases from V and 0 bases from J, with 11 bases between. CDR1 is MNHEY and CDR2 is SMNVEV in the germline V gene (reference sequence). The CDR3 is 16 amino acids. The CDR3 sequence: CASSLREGLAKNIQYF. In DNA form, the CDR3 reads TGTGCCAGCAGTTTACGTGAGGGCCTAGCCAAAAACATTCAGTACTTC.

The chain couples TRBV10-3 to TRBJ2-1; no clear D gene. Trimming took 0 bases from V and 12 from J, leaving 9 bases between them. This CDR3 comprises 12 residues. Germline V gene data show CDR1 as ENHRY and CDR2 as SYGVKD. CDR3 sequence: CAISESSTSQFF. Written as DNA, the CDR3 is TGTGCCATCAGTGAGTCGTCCACATCGCAGTTCTTC.

This chain links TRBV28 with TRBJ2-5, with 7 positions matching TRBD1. The J call may be incorrect, as the DNA end agrees better with TRBJ2-7. Per the germline V gene, CDR1 is MDHEN and CDR2 is SYDVKM. The CDR3 covers 16 residues. The CDR3 spells CASSGQLERSGYEQYF. The CDR3 DNA is TGTGCCAGCTCGGGACAGTTAGAAAGGAGCGGCTACGAGCAGTACTTC.

V gene TRBV11-1 combines with J gene TRBJ1-1; no clear D. The CDR3 sequence is 16 residues long. CDR1 and CDR2 from the germline V gene are SGHAT and FQDESV (reference sequence). The V end lost 2 bases, the J end lost 0 bases, and 13 bases lay between the germline ends. The CDR3 bases are TGTGCCAGCAGCTTATTCGGTCACAGACTGAACACTGAAGCTTTCTTT. Translation gives CASSLFGHRLNTEAFF.

The chain couples TRBV7-9 to TRBJ2-1, with 7 bases fitting TRBD2. The J segment lost 0 bases and the V segment lost 8 bases, leaving 4 bases of the junction unmatched. There are 14 residues in the CDR3. The germline gives CDR1 SEHNR, CDR2 FQNEAQ (reference sequence). CDR3 loop: CASEAGSSYNEQFF. The CDR3, as DNA: TGTGCCAGCGAAGCGGGGAGCTCCTACAATGAGCAGTTCTTC. Full variable domain (outside the CDR3, taken from reference TRBV7-9 and TRBJ2-1): DTGVSQNPRHKITKRGQNVTFRCDPISEHNRLYWYRQTLGQGPEFLTYFQNEAQLEKSRLLSDRFSAERPKGSFSTLEIQRTEQGDSAMYLCASEAGSSYNEQFFGPGTRLTVL.

The chain links TRBV6-5 to TRBJ2-7; the D is unclear. Germline assignment: CDR1 MNHEY and CDR2 SVGAGI. This CDR3 is built from 14 residues. The germline V and J ends were trimmed by 6 bases and 0 bases, with 12 bases remaining between them. CDR3 nucleotide sequence: TGTGCCAGCAGAAGTTCTATAAGCTCCTACGAGCAGTACTTC. Its translation is CASRSSISSYEQYF.

The J gene is TRBJ1-1, the V gene TRBV7-9; weak D call: TRBD1 (6 bases). V lost 3 bases to trimming and J lost 2 bases, with 13 bases between them. The length of the CDR3 is 15 residues. Germline V gene sequence: CDR1 SEHNR, CDR2 FQNEAQ (reference sequence). CDR3 loop: CASSFSGQFNTEAFF. The CDR3 DNA sequence: TGTGCCAGCAGCTTTTCAGGACAGTTTAACACTGAAGCTTTCTTT.

The genes are TRBV9 and TRBJ2-1; the match to TRBD2 covers 8 bases. Losses at the gene ends were 0 bases for V and 3 bases for J; bases not matched to a gene: 11. In germline, CDR1 is SGDLS, CDR2 YYNGEE. The CDR3 consists of 18 residues. The CDR3 region is CASSVGWNGGAYYNEQFF. The CDR3 DNA reads as TGTGCCAGCAGCGTAGGCTGGAACGGGGGGGCATACTACAATGAGCAGTTCTTC.

V gene TRBV28 combines with J gene TRBJ2-4, with TRBD2 identical over 8 bases. The V gene end was trimmed by 10 bases and the J gene end by 6 bases; junction bases not matched to a gene: 8. The CDR3 runs to 13 residues. Germline CDR1 MDHEN, CDR2 SYDVKM. DNA for the CDR3: TGTGCCACCCGGGGGGGATGGGGAAACATTCAGTACTTC. It codes for CATRGGWGNIQYF.

The chain recombines TRBV30 with TRBJ1-3; D may be TRBD1 (6 bases). CDR3 size: 14 residues. CDR1 is GTSNPN, CDR2 SVGIG, per germline (reference sequence). V was cut by 5 bases and J by 2 bases, with 13 bases left in between. This CDR3 is CAWCQGYPGNTIYF. The CDR3 nucleotides are TGTGCCTGGTGTCAGGGGTATCCTGGAAACACCATATATTTT.

This clone has just one count. The chain employs TRBV10-3 and TRBJ1-5; D is undetermined. Germline V gene lookup returns CDR1 ENHRY and CDR2 SYGVKD. CDR3 length: 13 residues. Between the trimmed V and J ends, which lost 2 bases and 3 bases, there was a span of 5 bases. CDR3: CAISEQANQPQHF. In DNA, the CDR3 is TGTGCCATCAGTGAGCAGGCCAATCAGCCCCAGCATTTT.

The chain is built from TRBV21-1 and TRBJ1-2; the D call TRBD1 from the table was never checked on the DNA. TRBV21-1 constitutes a pseudogene. The CDR3 runs to 16 residues. In DNA form, the CDR3 reads TGTGCCAGCAGCGAACAATTCCCACAGGGCTCTGGCGGCTACACCTTC. Its translation is CASSEQFPQGSGGYTF.